This T cell receptor beta chain was found in a study of OX40 agonist ivuxolimab in advanced cancers. Overall study context: At doses from 0.01 to 10 mg/kg, patients were given intravenous ivuxolimab every 2 weeks. Of the participants, approximately 38% had some prior anti-PD-1, anti-PD-L1 or anti-CTLA-4 therapy, which was allowed.

This CDR3 contains 15 residues. Germline-derived CDR1 and CDR2 are MNHEY and SVGAGI. The J segment lost 4 bases and the V segment lost 4 bases, leaving 8 bases of the junction unmatched. Study-level results: Mean expanded clone counts were higher in CD8+ than CD4+ T cells. At doses 0.1 to 3.0 mg/kg, CD4+ and CD8+ clones expanded.

About this clone itself: Antigen specificity is unknown.

The protocol was immunoSEQ multiplex PCR, while the TCRdb copy is restricted to in-frame clones and leaves out a portion. The data contain 55,000 to 70,000 clones, over 80% of them singletons. The sequencing used CD4+ or CD8+ T cells sorted from blood, collected in a trial of the OX40 agonist ivuxolimab. The TCR comes from an adult with an advanced solid tumor such as melanoma, head and neck, liver or kidney cancer. This rearrangement joins TRBV6-5 to TRBJ2-3, with TRBD2 matching 7 bases. The CDR3 DNA reads TGTGCCAGCAGTTTGAGCGGGGCCCACCCAGATACGCAGTATTTT. Protein sequence: CASSLSGAHPDTQYF.